Presented here are 22 T cell receptor beta chains from one specimen sequenced in a study of blood T cell repertoires in COVID-19. Some clones are missing from TCRdb's copy, which holds only in-frame ones; the method was immunoSEQ multiplex PCR. The table records some 99,000 clones, 70% to 90% of them present only once. Sequenced material: peripheral blood. The origin of the receptors is a human donor in a cohort sampled during active COVID-19.

The rearrangement joins TRBV11-2 to TRBJ2-7; weak D call: TRBD2 (6 bases). The germline V gene has CDR1 SGHAT and CDR2 FQNNGV. Between the trimmed V and J ends, which lost 5 bases and 1 base, there was a span of 15 bases. The CDR3 has 15 residues. The CDR3 reads CASSTGTGPSYEQYF. In DNA, the CDR3 is TGTGCCAGCAGCACCGGGACTGGACCATCCTACGAGCAGTACTTC. The entire variable domain, with the rest obtained from reference TRBV11-2 and TRBJ2-7, is as follows: EAGVAQSPRYKIIEKRQSVAFWCNPISGHATLYWYQQILGQGPKLLIQFQNNGVVDDSQLPKDRFSAERLKGVDSTLKIQPAKLEDSAVYLCASSTGTGPSYEQYFGPGTRLTVT.

This clone was found once. The DNA for the CDR3 is TGTGCCAGCAGGCAACAGGGATCGGTCCACGAGCAGTACTTC. This translates into CASRQQGSVHEQYF. The chain couples TRBV5-6 to TRBJ2-7, with D perhaps matching TRBD1 (6 bases). CDR1 SGHDT and CDR2 YYEEEE come from the germline V gene. The V gene lost 5 bases and the J gene lost 5 bases, with 17 bases spanning the gap. This CDR3 region has 14 residues.

This clone occurred once. The rearrangement uses TRBV29-1 and TRBJ1-1, with a tentative D call TRBD1 (6 bases). Trimming stripped 4 bases from V and 0 bases from J, with 18 bases between. In germline, CDR1 is SQVTM, CDR2 ANQGSEA. The CDR3 loop spans 16 amino acids. The chain's CDR3 is CSVGGPRGGMNTEAFF. CDR3 DNA: TGCAGCGTTGGGGGACCCAGGGGTGGGATGAACACTGAAGCTTTCTTT.

The chain has TRBV7-2 and TRBJ1-3; 10 bases are a match to TRBD1. In germline, CDR1 is SGHTA, CDR2 FQGNSA. The CDR3 consists of 13 residues. V lost 4 bases and J lost 7; bases outside the gene matches: 1. The chain's CDR3 is CASSSDRGNTIYF. CDR3 nucleotides: TGTGCCAGCAGCTCGGACAGGGGGAACACCATATATTTT.

In this sample, this clone turned up once. The V and J genes are TRBV3-1 (or the pseudogene TRBV3-2) and TRBJ2-4; TRBD1 matches 8 bases. CDR1 is LGHDT and CDR2 is YNNKEL in the germline V gene (reference sequence). The V gene end was trimmed by 5 bases and the J gene end by 7 bases; junction bases not matched to a gene: 4. The CDR3 sequence is 13 residues long. CDR3 amino acids: CASSYGQGNIQYF. The CDR3 nucleotides are TGTGCCAGCAGCTACGGACAGGGTAACATTCAGTACTTC.

The chain joins TRBV5-4 to TRBJ2-2, with 7 bases lining up with TRBD1. This CDR3 has 15 residues. CDR1 and CDR2 (germline): SGHNT, YYREEE (reference sequence). Unmatched junction bases numbered 4, after V lost 3 bases and J lost 2 bases. CDR3 sequence: CASSSRDSNTGELFF. CDR3 DNA: TGTGCCAGCAGCTCCCGGGACAGTAACACCGGGGAGCTGTTTTTT.

V is TRBV4-2 and J is TRBJ1-3, with 7 bases fitting TRBD1. J lost 0 bases, V lost 0 bases, and 2 bases had no gene match. The CDR3 has 16 residues. Germline V gene data show CDR1 as LGHNA and CDR2 as YNFKEQ. In DNA form, the CDR3 reads TGTGCCAGCAGCCAAGAAGGGGGCAGCTCTGGAAACACCATATATTTT. This sequence encodes CASSQEGGSSGNTIYF.

The V gene is TRBV15, the J gene TRBJ1-4; 11 bases map to TRBD1. This CDR3 comprises 16 residues. V was clipped by 5 bases and J by 3 bases; unmatched bases: 5. The germline CDR1 and CDR2 sequences are LNHNV and YYDKDF (reference sequence). CDR3 sequence: CATSGGTGGANEKLFF. CDR3 nucleotides: TGTGCCACCAGCGGGGGGACAGGGGGAGCTAATGAAAAACTGTTTTTT.

The chain couples TRBV28 to TRBJ1-5, with D possibly being TRBD1 (6 bases). Germline V gene sequence: CDR1 MDHEN, CDR2 SYDVKM. V gave up 2 bases and J gave up 6 bases, with 8 bases separating them. The CDR3 is 13 amino acids. The CDR3 nucleotides are TGTGCCAGCAGTTTACCAGGGGTTCAGCCCCAGCATTTT. The encoded protein is CASSLPGVQPQHF. Complete variable domain (other parts from reference TRBV28 and TRBJ1-5): DVKVTQSSRYLVKRTGEKVFLECVQDMDHENMFWYRQDPGLGLRLIYFSYDVKMKEKGDIPEGYSVSREKKERFSLILESASTNQTSMYLCASSLPGVQPQHFGDGTRLSIL.

The CDR3 DNA reads TGTGCCAGCAGCAAAAGCCCTACGGGAGGGGGGAACCAAGAGACCCAGTACTTC. This gives the protein CASSKSPTGGGNQETQYF. This chain uses TRBV21-1 with TRBJ2-5; the table's TRBD2 call for D was not verified on the DNA. TRBV21-1 is tagged as a pseudogene. The CDR3 loop spans 18 amino acids.

The chain is built from TRBV6-6 and TRBJ1-2, with a possible D match to TRBD1 (6 bases). Germline assignment: CDR1 MNHNY and CDR2 SVGAGI (reference sequence). This CDR3 is built from 15 residues. With 0 bases removed from V and 5 bases from J, the gap between germline ends came to 13 bases. The CDR3 reads CASSYSAGAEYGYTF. As DNA, the CDR3 is TGTGCCAGCAGTTACTCGGCGGGGGCGGAATATGGCTACACCTTC.

The chain uses TRBV6-2 or TRBV6-3 and TRBJ1-2; 11 bases align to TRBD1. The CDR3 sequence is 15 residues long. CDR1 and CDR2 (germline): MNHEY, SVGEGT. Unmatched junction bases numbered 9, after V lost 4 bases and J lost 8 bases. The CDR3 nucleotides read TGTGCCAGCAGTTGGGACAGGGGGGCCCTTCGGGGCTACACCTTC. It specifies CASSWDRGALRGYTF.

The chain recombines TRBV2 with TRBJ1-1; TRBD1 matches 10 bases. There are 16 residues in the CDR3. Per germline, CDR1 SNHLY and CDR2 FYNNEI. The trim removed 5 bases at V and 3 bases at J, leaving 9 bases unmatched. Written as DNA, the CDR3 is TGTGCCAGCAGTACCCGAGGACAGGGGGTGGACACTGAAGCTTTCTTT. This translates into CASSTRGQGVDTEAFF.

The chain combines TRBV4-1 with TRBJ2-7, with TRBD2 identical over 13 bases. Germline CDR1 reads MGHRA; CDR2 reads YSYEKL. The CDR3 loop spans 22 amino acids. Trimming removed 1 base from V and 0 bases from J; junction bases left unmatched: 18. The CDR3 loop is CASSQVPGAGTGLAGFSYEQYF. The CDR3 DNA reads as TGCGCCAGCAGCCAAGTTCCAGGGGCCGGGACGGGACTAGCGGGGTTCTCCTACGAGCAGTACTTC.

The rearrangement uses TRBV24-1 and TRBJ2-1; 9 bases fit TRBD2. Trimming at V came to 6 bases and at J to 2 bases, leaving 4 bases not matched to a gene. The CDR3 sequence is 15 residues long. Germline assignment: CDR1 KGHDR and CDR2 SFDVKD. The CDR3 is CATSRLAGTYNEQFF. The CDR3 DNA reads as TGTGCCACCAGTAGGCTAGCGGGGACCTACAATGAGCAGTTCTTC.

This clone came up once. The chain combines TRBV10-3 with TRBJ2-3, with a weak D call TRBD2 (6 bases). This CDR3 region has 14 residues. Germline CDR1 and CDR2: ENHRY and SYGVKD. Between the trimmed V and J ends, which lost 4 bases and 0 bases, there was a span of 8 bases. CDR3 bases: TGTGCCATCAGTGTGGGGACTAGCACAGATACGCAGTATTTT. The encoded protein is CAISVGTSTDTQYF.

Only one count was recorded for this clone. This sample also contains other DNA sequences that code for the same CDR3. The chain recombines TRBV2 with TRBJ2-1, with 9 bases matching TRBD2. This CDR3 is built from 14 residues. The trim removed 8 bases at V and 1 base at J, leaving 3 bases unmatched. CDR1 and CDR2 (germline): SNHLY, FYNNEI. The CDR3 region is CASSTSGSYNEQFF. Here the CDR3 DNA reads TGTGCCAGCTCAACTAGCGGGTCCTACAATGAGCAGTTCTTC.

The chain is built from TRBV5-1 and TRBJ1-2; D not resolved. The V gene's germline CDR1 is SGHRS and CDR2 YFSETQ. The germline V and J ends were trimmed by 0 bases and 12 bases, with 30 bases remaining between them. The CDR3 loop spans 18 amino acids. The CDR3: CASSLVAGDANPMATDTF. CDR3 nucleotides: TGCGCCAGCAGCTTGGTTGCAGGCGATGCAAACCCTATGGCTACAGACACCTTC.

V gene TRBV7-8 combines with J gene TRBJ2-7, with TRBD1 identical over 9 bases. Germline V gene sequence: CDR1 SGHVS, CDR2 FQNEAQ. V dropped 5 bases and J dropped 5; count of bases not matched to a gene: 4. CDR3 size: 13 residues. In DNA, the CDR3 is TGTGCCAGCAGCCATACAGGGGGCGACGAGCAGTACTTC. The encoded protein is CASSHTGGDEQYF.

This sequence joins TRBV18 and TRBJ1-4; 7 nucleotides agree with TRBD1. V trimming: 6 bases; J trimming: 5 bases; junction bases outside the gene matches: 15. Germline lookup yields CDR1 KGHSH and CDR2 LQKENI. The CDR3 contains 17 residues. CDR3 protein: CASSPPTGPGQNEKLFF. CDR3 nucleotide sequence: TGTGCCAGCTCGCCCCCAACAGGACCGGGACAGAATGAAAAACTGTTTTTT.

The chain joins TRBV5-1 to TRBJ1-1; D not certain. Germline CDR1 and CDR2: SGHRS and YFSETQ. V dropped 4 bases and J dropped 3 bases, with 25 bases sitting between them. The CDR3 has 18 amino acids. CDR3 sequence (DNA): TGCGCCAGCAGCGGATTAACGACCGGACTTTCAGGACACACTGAAGCTTTCTTT. This sequence encodes CASSGLTTGLSGHTEAFF.

This clone was recorded only once. This rearrangement joins TRBV10-3 to TRBJ1-5; D ambiguous. The germline V and J ends were trimmed by 7 bases and 3 bases, with 10 bases remaining between them. CDR3 size: 13 residues. The germline V gene encodes CDR1 ENHRY and CDR2 SYGVKD. CDR3 amino acids: CAITAVYNQPQHF. CDR3 DNA: TGTGCCATCACCGCGGTCTACAATCAGCCCCAGCATTTT.